The 32 T cell receptor beta chains presented below share a single source sample, sequenced in a study of blood T cells in healthy people across ages. For the second PCR, which ran for about 6 to 11 cycles, a sample-barcoded 5' primer and a J-beta primer mix were used. TCRdb fed the 5' RACE reads into MiXCR, producing one record per CDR3 protein. The data hold some 750,000 distinct CDR3 sequences, with around a fifth observed a single time. Sequenced input: blood. The origin of the receptors is a man aged 65-85 years in good health.

A few counts support this clonotype. The J gene is TRBJ2-3, the V gene TRBV24-1, with TRBD1 as a possible D gene (5 bases). CDR1 is KGHDR, CDR2 SFDVKD, per germline. The CDR3 covers 14 residues. The V end was cut by 11 bases, the J end by 0 bases, with 14 bases between. For the CDR3, the DNA is TGTGCCATCGGCGACAGTCTTAGCACAGATACGCAGTATTTT. This encodes CAIGDSLSTDTQYF.

In this sample, this clonotype turned up a few times. This chain joins TRBV12-3 or TRBV12-4 and TRBJ1-5; no firm D call. V was shortened by 5 bases and J by 0 bases, with 14 bases between the two germline ends. The CDR3 totals 16 residues. The DNA of the CDR3 is TGTGCCAGCAGTCCCCGTGGCAGTCATAGCAATCAGCCCCAGCATTTT. This translates into CASSPRGSHSNQPQHF.

This clonotype has only a few counts. The chain is built from TRBV15 and TRBJ2-4; tentatively, D is TRBD1 (6 bases). Germline V gene sequence: CDR1 LNHNV, CDR2 YYDKDF (reference sequence). V lost 3 bases to trimming and J lost 6 bases, with 18 bases between them. The CDR3 runs 16 residues. Here the CDR3 reads CATSSVADRFGNIQYF. DNA of the CDR3: TGTGCCACCAGCAGCGTGGCTGACAGGTTCGGAAACATTCAGTACTTC.

The J gene is TRBJ1-2, the V gene TRBV12-3 or TRBV12-4, with TRBD1 matching 10 bases. V was clipped by 5 bases and J by 8 bases; unmatched bases: 5. CDR3 length equals 13 residues. CDR3 sequence (DNA): TGTGCCAGCAGTCGACAGGGGGCGCGAGGCTACACCTTC. Translation: CASSRQGARGYTF.

The chain combines TRBV5-1 with TRBJ2-3, with D tentatively TRBD1 or TRBD2 (7 bases each). Trimming took off 0 bases at V and 1 base at J, with 18 bases between the two ends. The CDR3 has 18 residues. The germline CDR1 and CDR2 sequences are SGHRS and YFSETQ. The CDR3 loop reads CASSLEPQGGDRTDTQYF. CDR3 in DNA: TGCGCCAGCAGCTTGGAACCCCAGGGGGGGGATCGCACAGATACGCAGTATTTT.

V usage is TRBV7-9 and J usage is TRBJ1-2, with D unclear. CDR3 length equals 14 residues. Germline loops: CDR1 SEHNR, CDR2 FQNEAQ (reference sequence). Trimming cost V 1 base and J 10 bases, with 16 bases left between them. CDR3 in DNA: TGTGCCAGCAGCTTAGAAAACGGTCCTCATGACTACACCTTC. This encodes CASSLENGPHDYTF.

This clonotype was picked up a small number of times. This chain connects TRBV5-6 to TRBJ2-3, with TRBD2 matching over 11 bases. Trimming took 4 bases from V and 4 from J; bases not matched to a gene: 20. CDR1 is SGHDT and CDR2 is YYEEEE in the germline V gene. The CDR3 sequence is 20 residues long. The CDR3 bases are TGTGCCAGCAGCCCTCTGGACAGAATCCCGACTAGCGGGATGGCAGATACGCAGTATTTT. It yields the protein CASSPLDRIPTSGMADTQYF.

This clonotype was counted between two and nine times. Here the CDR3 reads CASSLSARYEQYV. CDR3 nucleotides: TGTGCCAGCAGTTTATCAGCACGCTACGAGCAGTACGTC. The J gene is TRBJ2-7, the V gene TRBV27; D is ambiguous. There are 13 residues in the CDR3. The V end was cut by 0 bases, the J end by 3 bases, with 6 bases between. Germline V gene data show CDR1 as MNHEY and CDR2 as SMNVEV (reference sequence).

This chain joins TRBV6-9 and TRBJ2-7, with 9 bases aligning to TRBD2. Per the germline V gene, CDR1 is MNHGY and CDR2 is SVAAGI. The CDR3 totals 15 residues. CDR3 amino acids: CASSQTSGSSCEQYV. The CDR3, as DNA: TGTGCCAGCAGTCAGACTAGCGGAAGCTCCTGCGAGCAGTACGTC.

V is TRBV10-3 and J is TRBJ2-1, with 10 bases fitting TRBD2. CDR3 size: 12 residues. Germline values: CDR1 ENHRY, CDR2 SYGVKD. J gave up 10 bases and V 10 bases, and 7 bases lay outside the gene matches. CDR3 in amino acids: CASRGTSDEQFF. CDR3 nucleotide sequence: TGTGCCAGCAGAGGGACTAGCGACGAGCAGTTCTTC.

Only a few counts were recorded for this clonotype. The chain recombines TRBV7-9 with TRBJ2-5; possibly TRBD1 or TRBD2 for D (5 bases each). Trimming cost V 5 bases and J 10 bases, with 29 bases left between them. Germline values: CDR1 SEHNR, CDR2 FQNEAQ (reference sequence). The CDR3 is made up of 17 amino acids. This CDR3 is CASSPPGAGTPMIDQYF. The DNA for the CDR3 is TGTGCCAGCAGCCCCCCCGGGGCAGGTACCCCAATGATCGACCAGTACTTC.

The CDR3 region has the DNA TGCAGTGCTAGACTTGGACAGGGAAGGGGTACGCAGTATTTT. Protein: CSARLGQGRGTQYF. V usage is TRBV20-1 and J usage is TRBJ2-3, with 8 bases fitting TRBD1. V dropped 2 bases and J dropped 8; count of bases not matched to a gene: 9. The CDR3 totals 14 residues. Germline lookup yields CDR1 DFQATT and CDR2 SNEGSKA (reference sequence).

This clonotype came up a few times. The V call is TRBV6-1, the J call TRBJ2-3, with a weak D call TRBD2 (5 bases). Germline V lookup: CDR1 MNHNS, CDR2 SASEGT. The CDR3 is 18 amino acids. The V end lost 7 bases, the J end lost 5 bases, and 28 bases lay between the germline ends. As DNA, the CDR3 is TGTGCCAGCATTCGACCCCGGCAGGAGGAGGTTACAGAAGATACGCAGTATTTT. It is translated as CASIRPRQEEVTEDTQYF.

This clonotype was counted at least ten times. The chain is built from TRBV12-3 or TRBV12-4 and TRBJ1-5; weak D call: TRBD1 (6 bases). Trimming cost V 1 base and J 6 bases, with 10 bases left between them. CDR3 size: 14 residues. The CDR3 loop is CASSLEGGRQPQHF. CDR3 DNA: TGTGCCAGCAGTTTAGAGGGGGGACGTCAGCCCCAGCATTTT.

V and J are TRBV7-9 and TRBJ2-3, with D perhaps assigned TRBD1 or TRBD2 (5 bases each). Germline CDR1 and CDR2: SEHNR and FQNEAQ (reference sequence). With 5 bases removed from V and 0 bases from J, the gap between germline ends came to 15 bases. This CDR3 contains 16 residues. The CDR3, as DNA: TGTGCCAGCAGCCGACTCGAGGGGATTAGCACAGATACGCAGTATTTT. It is translated as CASSRLEGISTDTQYF.

In this sample, this clonotype turned up a few times. The genes are TRBV11-2 and TRBJ2-1; 10 positions match TRBD2. The CDR3 totals 18 residues. In germline, CDR1 is SGHAT, CDR2 FQNNGV. J lost 0 bases, V lost 5 bases, and 10 bases had no gene match. The CDR3 region is CASSSLGAGGSSYNEQFF. The CDR3 nucleotides are TGTGCCAGCAGCAGCCTAGGAGCGGGGGGGAGCTCCTACAATGAGCAGTTCTTC.

This clonotype was detected only a few times. The chain is built from TRBV27 and TRBJ2-5; possibly TRBD1 for D (6 bases). The J call may not be correct, given that the DNA end is closer to TRBJ2-7. This CDR3 contains 16 residues. Germline CDR1 MNHEY, CDR2 SMNVEV (reference sequence). The CDR3 spells CASSFPTGKGDYEQYV. The CDR3 DNA follows: TGTGCCAGCAGTTTTCCGACAGGCAAGGGGGATTACGAGCAGTACGTC.

This clonotype was counted between two and nine times. V usage is TRBV29-1 and J usage is TRBJ2-2; 8 nucleotides agree with TRBD1. J gave up 1 base and V 6 bases, and 7 bases lay outside the gene matches. This CDR3 has 15 residues. Germline V lookup: CDR1 SQVTM, CDR2 ANQGSEA. The CDR3 nucleotides are TGCAGCGTCCACACCGGGACAGGGAACACCGGGGAGCTGTTTTTT. Translated: CSVHTGTGNTGELFF.

This chain uses TRBV28 with TRBJ1-5, with D perhaps matching TRBD1 (6 bases). This CDR3 has 13 amino acids. Germline assignment: CDR1 MDHEN and CDR2 SYDVKM. Trimming removed 6 bases from V and 7 bases from J, with 13 bases in between. This CDR3 is CASRLTGQQPQHF. In DNA, the CDR3 is TGTGCCAGCAGACTGACAGGTCAACAGCCCCAGCATTTT.

The sample holds a few counts of this clonotype. The gene calls are TRBV15 and TRBJ2-3; D is possibly TRBD1 (5 bases). In germline, CDR1 is LNHNV, CDR2 YYDKDF (reference sequence). V gave up 0 bases and J gave up 5 bases, with 15 bases separating them. The CDR3 loop spans 16 amino acids. For the CDR3, the DNA is TGTGCCACCAGCAGAGATTCGTCCAGGGTTGGAGATACGCAGTATTTT. This encodes CATSRDSSRVGDTQYF.

The V call is TRBV20-1, the J call TRBJ2-1, with 9 bases lining up with TRBD2. The CDR3 loop spans 16 amino acids. J gave up 1 base and V 1 base, and 5 bases lay outside the gene matches. CDR1 is DFQATT, CDR2 SNEGSKA, per germline (reference sequence). The CDR3 nucleotides read TGCAGTGCTAGAGTTGGACTAGCGCTTTCCTACAATGAGCAGTTCTTC. It is translated as CSARVGLALSYNEQFF.

This clonotype was seen only a few times. The chain links TRBV29-1 to TRBJ2-3, with D hard to call. The V end was cut by 6 bases, the J end by 4 bases, with 11 bases between. The length of the CDR3 is 12 residues. Germline CDR1 is SQVTM and CDR2 is ANQGSEA. This chain's CDR3 is CSVGKNADTQYF. In nucleotides, the CDR3 is TGCAGCGTGGGGAAGAACGCAGATACGCAGTATTTT.

The chain is built from TRBV29-1 and TRBJ2-5; perhaps TRBD2 as D (5 bases). In germline, CDR1 is SQVTM, CDR2 ANQGSEA. The CDR3 sequence is 10 residues long. V lost 8 bases to trimming and J lost 9 bases, with 13 bases between them. CDR3 bases: TGCAGCTGCGGACTTGAGGCCCAGTACTTC. Residues: CSCGLEAQYF.

This clonotype was picked up a small number of times. The V gene is TRBV2, the J gene TRBJ2-3; D call uncertain. V was trimmed by 2 bases and J by 2 bases, leaving 8 bases between them. Germline lookup yields CDR1 SNHLY and CDR2 FYNNEI. The CDR3 has 14 residues. The CDR3 DNA follows: TGTGCCAGCAGTGAATTAGCTGTCACAGATACGCAGTATTTT. It yields the protein CASSELAVTDTQYF.

As regards this clonotype: Sequence at one end of the junction differs from germline and may be a read error. The chain carries TRBV29-1 and TRBJ1-1, with D perhaps matching TRBD1 (5 bases). Germline assignment: CDR1 SQVTM and CDR2 ANQGSEA. The CDR3 is 14 residues long. The CDR3 sequence is CSVEDGRVKTEAFF. The DNA for the CDR3 is TGCAGCGTTGAAGACGGCAGGGTGAAGACTGAAGCTTTCTTT.

This clonotype has at least ten counts. The rearrangement uses TRBV6-4 and TRBJ2-3; 11 nucleotides align to TRBD2. The length of the CDR3 is 15 residues. Germline CDR1 MRHNA, CDR2 SNTAGT. V lost 4 bases and J lost 3; bases outside the gene matches: 3. DNA for the CDR3: TGTGCCAGCAGTGCACTAGCGGGAGTTACAGATACGCAGTATTTT. Protein product: CASSALAGVTDTQYF.

This clonotype was counted only a few times. The rearrangement uses TRBV6-1 and TRBJ1-5; D remains ambiguous. Germline lookup yields CDR1 MNHNS and CDR2 SASEGT. V was pared by 1 base and J by 6 bases, with 13 bases between. The CDR3 loop spans 15 amino acids. DNA for the CDR3: TGTGCCAGCAGTGAAGAAGAGAGGGTAAGTCAGCCCCAGCATTTT. Residues: CASSEEERVSQPQHF.

The chain uses TRBV7-9 and TRBJ2-5, with D perhaps TRBD2 (7 bases). Trimming cost V 5 bases and J 2 bases, with 12 bases left between them. The CDR3 covers 14 residues. Germline V gives CDR1 SEHNR, CDR2 FQNEAQ (reference sequence). DNA for the CDR3: TGTGCCAGCAGCGGGGGGGGCGGACAAGAGACCCAGTACTTC. This encodes CASSGGGGQETQYF.

The V and J genes are TRBV10-3 and TRBJ2-2, with D unresolved. The CDR3 covers 11 residues. Germline loops: CDR1 ENHRY, CDR2 SYGVKD. Trimming stripped 6 bases from V and 5 bases from J, with 4 bases between. CDR3 bases: TGTGCCATCAGGGCTACCGGGGAGCTGTTTTTT. Its protein is CAIRATGELFF.

This clonotype has just a few counts. The chain couples TRBV20-1 to TRBJ2-5, with TRBD2 as a possible D gene (6 bases). Looked up from germline, CDR1 is DFQATT and CDR2 is SNEGSKA (reference sequence). This CDR3 is built from 14 residues. V shed 0 bases and J shed 1 base, with 9 bases lying between them. CDR3 DNA sequence: TGCAGTGCTAGAGAAGGACTACTCCAAGAGACCCAGTACTTC. Protein sequence: CSAREGLLQETQYF.

This rearrangement joins TRBV7-9 to TRBJ2-2, with no clear D. Germline V lookup: CDR1 SEHNR, CDR2 FQNEAQ (reference sequence). This CDR3 has 13 residues. Trimming stripped 6 bases from V and 5 bases from J, with 10 bases between. This chain's CDR3 is CASRTPRTGELFF. CDR3 DNA sequence: TGTGCCAGCAGGACACCAAGGACCGGGGAGCTGTTTTTT.

This chain joins TRBV11-2 and TRBJ2-1; 7 bases fit TRBD1. Matching the DNA end better, TRBJ2-5 makes the J call doubtful. CDR3 length equals 15 residues. Per the germline V gene, CDR1 is SGHAT and CDR2 is FQNNGV. In DNA, the CDR3 is TGTGCCAGCAGCACGCGTGGGACAGAACAAGAGACCCAGTACTTC. This encodes CASSTRGTEQETQYF.